The 10 T cell receptor beta chains given below trace back to one sample, sequenced in a study of blood T cells in healthy people across ages. It was with a sample-barcoded 5' primer and a J-beta primer mix that a second PCR of roughly 7 to 12 cycles was run. MiXCR, run by TCRdb on the 5' RACE reads, gives a single entry per CDR3 protein. The sample gives approximately 880,000 distinct CDR3 sequences, 45% to 50% of which show up once; 13% is in the top ten. The sequencing input was blood. The receptor source for this set is a young man in good health.

The J gene is TRBJ1-2, the V gene TRBV7-9; no reliable D call. Trimming stripped 5 bases from V and 3 bases from J, with 10 bases between. The germline CDR1 and CDR2 sequences are SEHNR and FQNEAQ (reference sequence). The CDR3 sequence is 13 residues long. For the CDR3, the DNA is TGTGCCAGCAGCGCGGGTGTTTACTATGGCTACACCTTC. This codes for CASSAGVYYGYTF. The entire variable domain, with the rest obtained from reference TRBV7-9 and TRBJ1-2, is as follows: DTGVSQNPRHKITKRGQNVTFRCDPISEHNRLYWYRQTLGQGPEFLTYFQNEAQLEKSRLLSDRFSAERPKGSFSTLEIQRTEQGDSAMYLCASSAGVYYGYTFGSGTRLTVV.

The chain has TRBV6-5 and TRBJ1-6; the D gene is possibly TRBD1 (6 bases). The germline CDR1 and CDR2 sequences are MNHEY and SVGAGI. The V end lost 0 bases, the J end lost 7 bases, and 10 bases lay between the germline ends. This CDR3 is 15 amino acids long. CDR3 DNA: TGTGCCAGCAGTTACTCAGGAAGGGGGAATTCACCCCTCCACTTT. It specifies CASSYSGRGNSPLHF.

This clonotype has a handful of counts. V is TRBV7-2 and J is TRBJ1-5, with D possibly TRBD1 on 6 matching bases. The CDR3 covers 17 residues. CDR1 is SGHTA and CDR2 is FQGNSA in the germline V gene. V was pared by 2 bases and J by 2 bases, with 16 bases between. The CDR3 protein is CASSLLSGGEGNQPQHF. In nucleotides, the CDR3 is TGTGCCAGCAGCTTATTGAGCGGGGGCGAGGGCAATCAGCCCCAGCATTTT.

The V call is TRBV7-2, the J call TRBJ2-3, with D hard to call. The CDR3 is 13 amino acids. Trimming pared 5 bases from V and 2 bases from J, leaving 8 bases between. Germline-derived CDR1 and CDR2 are SGHTA and FQGNSA. The CDR3 loop reads CASSPSFTDTQYF. As DNA, the CDR3 is TGTGCCAGCAGCCCCAGCTTCACAGATACGCAGTATTTT.

J is TRBJ2-3 and V is TRBV10-3, with 11 bases aligning to TRBD2. CDR1 is ENHRY, CDR2 SYGVKD, per germline. V lost 4 bases to trimming and J lost 2 bases; unmatched junction nucleotides: 5. This CDR3 has 16 residues. This CDR3 reads CAISGRLAGTTDTQYF. CDR3 nucleotides: TGTGCCATCAGTGGGAGACTAGCGGGGACCACAGATACGCAGTATTTT.

V usage is TRBV6-1 and J usage is TRBJ1-1; D not resolved. V was clipped by 1 base and J by 1 base, with 4 bases between them. Germline CDR1 reads MNHNS; CDR2 reads SASEGT. CDR3 length: 13 residues. Here the CDR3 reads CASSEEQNTEAFF. DNA of the CDR3: TGTGCCAGCAGTGAAGAACAGAACACTGAAGCTTTCTTT.

This clonotype was seen only a few times. V gene TRBV5-1 combines with J gene TRBJ2-1, with a possible D match to TRBD2 (6 bases). The CDR3 is 16 amino acids. Germline assignment: CDR1 SGHRS and CDR2 YFSETQ. V lost 0 bases to trimming and J lost 8 bases, with 18 bases between them. As DNA, the CDR3 is TGCGCCAGCAGCTTGGAGGGGAGGACACCTGACGATGAGCAGTTCTTC. This gives the protein CASSLEGRTPDDEQFF.

Note on this clonotype: A read error may account for a junction end that differs from germline. The chain has TRBV6-2 or TRBV6-3 and TRBJ2-1; 8 bases agree with TRBD2. The CDR3 totals 15 residues. CDR1 and CDR2 (germline): MNHEY, SVGEGT. The CDR3 sequence is CANSYGGASSNEQFF. The CDR3 DNA reads as TGTGCCAACAGTTACGGGGGGGCCTCGTCCAATGAGCAGTTCTTC.

In its sample, this clonotype was seen many times. The V and J genes are TRBV6-6 and TRBJ1-5; a possible D gene is TRBD1 (6 bases). The CDR3 has 13 residues. Per the germline V gene, CDR1 is MNHNY and CDR2 is SVGAGI (reference sequence). Trimming took off 6 bases at V and 4 bases at J, with 10 bases between the two ends. CDR3 nucleotides: TGTGCCAGCAGACGTACAGGGAATCAGCCCCAGCATTTT. Its translation: CASRRTGNQPQHF.

This clonotype turned up a few times. This sequence joins TRBV29-1 and TRBJ2-4; 8 bases align to TRBD1. This CDR3 has 17 amino acids. The germline V gene encodes CDR1 SQVTM and CDR2 ANQGSEA. After removal of 1 base from V and 3 bases from J, the junction contained 11 bases not matched to a gene. The CDR3 DNA follows: TGCAGCGTTGAAGGAGTCCAGGGGGCGATGGTCAAAAACATTCAGTACTTC. The encoded protein is CSVEGVQGAMVKNIQYF. Together with reference TRBV29-1 and TRBJ2-4, the CDR3 gives the full variable domain: SAVISQKPSRDICQRGTSLTIQCQVDSQVTMMFWYRQQPGQSLTLIATANQGSEATYESGFVIDKFPISRPNLTFSTLTVSNMSPEDSSIYLCSVEGVQGAMVKNIQYFGAGTRLSVL.